The rows below give T cell receptor beta chains drawn from one sample of a study of T cell responses to AZD1222 COVID-19 vaccine. The table came from immunoSEQ multiplex PCR; TCRdb's copy has only in-frame clones and leaves some out. The profile shows approximately 79,000 clones, roughly 84% of them singletons. Sample: peripheral blood, taken on day 0 of AZD1222 vaccination. These receptors all stem from an adult in good health. The CDR3 runs from the conserved cysteine through the conserved F or W. Each record gives: J gene, V gene, D gene, CDR3 DNA, CDR3 protein. A D gene is named only where the DNA matches it firmly.

j_call: TRBJ1-5; v_call: TRBV4-1; d_call: TRBD1; cdr3_nt: TGCGCCAGCAGCCAACCGCGGGACAGGGGTACAAATCAGCCCCAGCATTTT; cdr3_aa: CASSQPRDRGTNQPQHF
j_call: TRBJ1-1; v_call: TRBV11-2; d_call: .; cdr3_nt: TGTGCCAGCAGCTTAGATCGGGGGGTTTCTACTGAAGCTTTCTTT; cdr3_aa: CASSLDRGVSTEAFF
j_call: TRBJ2-3; v_call: TRBV15; d_call: .; cdr3_nt: TGTGCCACCAGCAAGGCCAGCACAGATACGCAGTATTTT; cdr3_aa: CATSKASTDTQYF
j_call: TRBJ1-5; v_call: TRBV18; d_call: .; cdr3_nt: TGTGCCAGCTCAAAGGACGGATATCAGCCCCAGCATTTT; cdr3_aa: CASSKDGYQPQHF
j_call: TRBJ2-7; v_call: TRBV19; d_call: TRBD2; cdr3_nt: TGTGCCAGTAGTATTAAGCGGGGGACCTACGAGCAGTACTTC; cdr3_aa: CASSIKRGTYEQYF
j_call: TRBJ2-1; v_call: TRBV6-5; d_call: TRBD1; cdr3_nt: TGTGCCAGCAAGGACAGGGGGAATGAGCAGTTCTTC; cdr3_aa: CASKDRGNEQFF
j_call: TRBJ2-7; v_call: TRBV5-5; d_call: .; cdr3_nt: TGTGCCAGCAGCTCATCCACAATCTTATCTTACGAGCAGTACTTC; cdr3_aa: CASSSSTILSYEQYF
j_call: TRBJ1-6; v_call: TRBV4-2; d_call: .; cdr3_nt: TGTGCCAGCAGCCCGGACAGTTATAATTCACCCCTCCACTTT; cdr3_aa: CASSPDSYNSPLHF
j_call: TRBJ1-2; v_call: TRBV19; d_call: .; cdr3_nt: TGTGCCAGTAGTATCCAGGGACCGAACTATGGCTACACCTTC; cdr3_aa: CASSIQGPNYGYTF
j_call: TRBJ1-2; v_call: TRBV19; d_call: .; cdr3_nt: TGTGCCAGTACCCAAGGGTCAACAGGTGGCTACACCTTC; cdr3_aa: CASTQGSTGGYTF
j_call: TRBJ2-2; v_call: TRBV7-9; d_call: .; cdr3_nt: TGTGCCAGCAGCCTTAGCGGCAGAAACACCGGGGAGCTGTTTTTT; cdr3_aa: CASSLSGRNTGELFF
j_call: TRBJ1-5; v_call: TRBV5-8; d_call: .; cdr3_nt: TGTGCCAGCAGCCCGCTCCAGGGCTATAGCAATCAGCCCCAGCATTTT; cdr3_aa: CASSPLQGYSNQPQHF
j_call: TRBJ2-5; v_call: TRBV5-1; d_call: .; cdr3_nt: TGCGCCAGCAGCTTGGGGTACAGGCAAGAGACCCAGTACTTC; cdr3_aa: CASSLGYRQETQYF
j_call: TRBJ2-3; v_call: TRBV18; d_call: .; cdr3_nt: TGTGCCAGCTCAATCTCTACTGCCACAGATACGCAGTATTTT; cdr3_aa: CASSISTATDTQYF
j_call: TRBJ1-3; v_call: TRBV2; d_call: .; cdr3_nt: TGTGCCAGCACGGGGGTTGGAAACACCATATATTTT; cdr3_aa: CASTGVGNTIYF
j_call: TRBJ2-3; v_call: TRBV28; d_call: TRBD1; cdr3_nt: TGTGCCAGCAGCAATGACAGGGTAGATGATACGCAGTATTTT; cdr3_aa: CASSNDRVDDTQYF